A selection of T cell receptor beta chains follows, all from one sample in a study of T cell responses to AZD1222 COVID-19 vaccine. Repertoires were generated with immunoSEQ multiplex PCR, while TCRdb's copy carries only in-frame clones and drops some. The data hold about 140,000 clones, with more than 80% observed a single time. The source was peripheral blood, collected on day 0 of AZD1222 vaccination. All receptors come from an adult in good health. Each CDR3 is given with its conserved first and last residue. D genes are given only for firm matches. A row's size may be missing; if present it is once, few, many or a size class.

clone_size,cdr3_length,j_call,d_call,v_call,cdr3_aa,cdr3_nt
.,14,TRBJ1-6,TRBD1,TRBV5-4,CASSFDRGHSPLHF,TGTGCCAGCAGCTTTGACAGGGGGCATTCACCCCTCCACTTT
few,16,TRBJ1-3,TRBD1,TRBV27,CASSHLTGNSGNTIYF,TGTGCCAGCAGTCATTTGACAGGGAACTCTGGAAACACCATATATTTT
.,13,TRBJ2-3,TRBD2,TRBV29-1,CSVSGGASDTQYF,TGCAGCGTAAGCGGGGGGGCCTCAGATACGCAGTATTTT
.,15,TRBJ1-3,TRBD1,TRBV27,CASSRGTGSGNTIYF,TGTGCCAGCAGTCGCGGGACAGGCTCTGGAAACACCATATATTTT
few,15,TRBJ1-3,TRBD1,TRBV28,CASSPPRTGRDTIYF,TGTGCCAGCAGTCCACCCCGGACAGGGCGGGACACCATATATTTT
few,14,TRBJ2-7,.,TRBV18,CASSRGVGTYEQYF,TGTGCCAGCTCACGCGGGGTAGGGACCTACGAGCAGTACTTC
.,15,TRBJ2-7,TRBD1,TRBV18,CASSTGQGTTYEQYF,TGTGCCAGTTCTACAGGACAGGGAACTACCTACGAGCAGTACTTC
.,13,TRBJ2-4,.,TRBV3-1/TRBV3-2,CASSQDRINIQYF,TGTGCCAGCAGCCAAGACAGGATAAACATTCAGTACTTC
few,15,TRBJ2-7,TRBD1,TRBV5-6,CASSSPATGGYEQYF,TGTGCCAGCAGCTCCCCCGCAACAGGGGGCTACGAGCAGTACTTC
few,13,TRBJ2-3,.,TRBV6-6,CATGGGSTDTQYF,TGTGCCACCGGTGGGGGGAGCACAGATACGCAGTATTTT
.,13,TRBJ1-1,TRBD1,TRBV10-3,CAISGQGNTEAFF,TGTGCCATCAGTGGACAGGGGAACACTGAAGCTTTCTTT
.,14,TRBJ1-1,.,TRBV6-5,CASSPSVWFTEAFF,TGTGCCAGCAGCCCCTCAGTGTGGTTCACTGAAGCTTTCTTT
.,15,TRBJ2-7,.,TRBV7-3,CASSADVGPSYEQYF,TGTGCCAGCAGCGCGGACGTTGGGCCCTCCTACGAGCAGTACTTC
.,15,TRBJ1-6,.,TRBV7-2,CASSFFGRVGSPLHF,TGTGCCAGCAGCTTTTTCGGCAGGGTTGGTTCACCCCTCCACTTT
.,15,TRBJ2-3,.,TRBV2,CASSEQAINTDTQYF,TGTGCCAGCAGTGAACAGGCAATCAACACAGATACGCAGTATTTT
.,13,TRBJ2-7,TRBD1,TRBV2,CASSPTGFYEQYF,TGTGCCAGCAGTCCGACAGGGTTCTACGAGCAGTACTTC
.,14,TRBJ2-5,TRBD1,TRBV7-3,CASSLTTGAETQYF,TGTGCCAGCAGCTTAACGACAGGGGCGGAGACCCAGTACTTC
many,16,TRBJ2-3,TRBD2,TRBV5-1,CASSLASGGLLDTQYF,TGCGCCAGCAGCTTGGCTAGCGGGGGATTGTTAGATACGCAGTATTTT
.,15,TRBJ1-1,.,TRBV19,CASNPSRASNTEAFF,TGTGCCAGTAACCCCTCCCGGGCATCGAACACTGAAGCTTTCTTT
.,12,TRBJ2-1,.,TRBV6-2/TRBV6-3,CASSLRQDEQFF,TGTGCCAGCAGTCTTCGACAGGATGAGCAGTTCTTC
.,14,TRBJ2-7,TRBD2,TRBV3-1/TRBV3-2,CASSQGTRGLEQYF,TGTGCCAGCAGCCAAGGGACTAGGGGCCTGGAGCAGTACTTC
.,16,TRBJ1-4,TRBD1,TRBV7-9,CASSSTDRGDNEKLFF,TGTGCCAGCAGCTCGACGGACAGGGGAGATAATGAAAAACTGTTTTTT